This T cell receptor (beta chain) was captured by sequencing in a study of cytomegalovirus exposure and HLA in healthy donors (dated by TCRdb to about 2017). The study in broad terms: The 650 to 800 repertoires of the first cohort and the 110 or so validation repertoires were produced on the same platform, according to a later analysis. High-throughput TCR immunosequencing, statistical association of individual TCRs with disease status, and machine learning were combined to predict cytomegalovirus infection status. In addition to the first cohort of approximately 650 subjects, a separate validation cohort of 120 different subjects was used. The study aimed to test whether signatures of past pathogen exposure could be identified by cataloging public T cell receptors. General conclusions and limits of the study: The authors suggested that the approach could potentially be generalized to other disease states and immunological phenotypes. Most TCR sequences were seen in very few donors, while some public TCRs were found in many individuals. A later analysis lacked HLA typing for the validation cohort, so it scored co-occurrence in that cohort across all 110 or so repertoires. In vitro tests confirmed that a few of the cytomegalovirus-associated TCR beta chains recognize cytomegalovirus antigens. Cytomegalovirus status was reported to be diagnosed by the classifier with high specificity and sensitivity in both the original and validation cohorts. Of the cluster scores, about 94% were above 0 in a later analysis, which found that TCRs clustered in the first cohort also tended to co-occur in the 120 validation repertoires. In the study, some 160 TCR beta chains were listed as associated with cytomegalovirus.

V ends up 4 bases short and J 15 bases short, with an unmatched junction base count of 15. The CDR3 covers 14 residues, taking in both the cysteine and the phenylalanine. The kept DNA is CDR3 alone, 42 bases in frame from the first base. As encoded in the germline V gene, CDR1 is SGHTA while CDR2 is FQGTGA. As regards this clone: Its target antigen remains unknown. Base qualities are not recorded, but no much larger clone differs from it by a single base.

Separate from the roughly 660-subject first cohort, the validation cohort of 90 to 150 subjects was the group to which the donors belonged. Libraries were constructed by the immunoSEQ multiplex PCR assay. Turning to the authors' computational methods: To diagnose cytomegalovirus status from the catalog of TCR beta chain sequences, a statistical classification framework was built. This immuneACCESS table, as held by TCRdb, lists in-frame sequences with V and J called but not all clones. Of the missing ones, under half trace to an unresolved V gene in checked studies; the others have no known cause. D and trimming come from the DNA, and the V and J calls and clone size come from that table. The sample includes roughly 100,000 clones, with around 86% observed a single time. The ten largest clones capture 3% to 4% of the sample.

Sequencing was performed on PBMCs. This TCR derives from a woman younger than 30 in good health and CMV-seropositive. The sequence links TRBV7-3 to TRBJ2-1, with 7 bases matching TRBD2. The CDR3 sequence is CASSSTGIEGGPFF. Read as DNA, the sequence is TGTGCCAGCAGCTCGACGGGTATCGAGGGAGGGCCGTTCTTC.